A single sample gave rise to the 26 T cell receptor beta chains below, sequenced in a study of tumor-infiltrating lymphocytes in glioblastoma multiforme. Three nested ARM-PCR rounds with V-beta and C-beta primers built TCRB libraries. TCRdb independently ran MiXCR on the multiplex PCR reads; one entry per CDR3 protein. The sample lists approximately 13,000 distinct CDR3 sequences, 66% occurring once. The sequencing input was brain tumor tissue. The receptor source for this set is a male donor with glioblastoma.

CDR3 in DNA: TGTGCCAGCAGCTTGAGCGGAGTTTACAATGAGCAGTTCTTC. Translating gives CASSLSGVYNEQFF. The genes are TRBV11-2 and TRBJ2-1, with D possibly TRBD2 on 5 matching bases. This CDR3 region has 14 residues. V gave up 3 bases and J gave up 4 bases, with 10 bases separating them. The germline gives CDR1 SGHAT, CDR2 FQNNGV.

The genes are TRBV20-1 and TRBJ1-2, with D maybe TRBD1 (6 bases). Germline lookup yields CDR1 DFQATT and CDR2 SNEGSKA (reference sequence). Deletions cut 1 base from V and 4 bases from J, with 13 bases between. The CDR3 has 14 amino acids. CDR3 residues: CSARGGQGTYGYTF. CDR3 bases: TGCAGTGCTAGAGGGGGGCAGGGGACCTATGGCTACACCTTC.

The V and J genes are TRBV5-4 and TRBJ2-6; 8 nucleotides match TRBD1. This CDR3 region has 19 residues. Looked up from germline, CDR1 is SGHNT and CDR2 is YYREEE (reference sequence). CDR3 sequence (DNA): TGTGAGAGCAGCTCACTAGGGACAGGTTCTCTGGGTGGGGCCAACGTCCTGACTTTC. The encoded protein is CESSSLGTGSLGGANVLTF.

This clonotype was seen a handful of times. J is TRBJ2-4 and V is TRBV11-1, with unresolved D. Per the germline V gene, CDR1 is SGHAT and CDR2 is FQDESV (reference sequence). Trimming cost V 6 bases and J 6 bases, with 12 bases left between them. The CDR3 totals 13 residues. CDR3 protein: CASSLGPPNIQYF. CDR3 DNA sequence: TGTGCCAGCAGTCTGGGCCCTCCAAACATTCAGTACTTC.

The chain links TRBV30 to TRBJ2-3; unclear D gene. Looked up from germline, CDR1 is GTSNPN and CDR2 is SVGIG (reference sequence). The CDR3 length is 16 residues. The V end was cut by 2 bases, the J end by 2 bases, with 17 bases between. The CDR3 loop reads CAWSTETGGLTDTQYF. The CDR3 nucleotides read TGTGCCTGGAGTACCGAGACGGGTGGGCTCACAGATACGCAGTATTTT.

A few counts support this clonotype. The chain links TRBV20-1 to TRBJ2-1; D remains ambiguous. CDR3 length equals 12 residues. CDR1 is DFQATT, CDR2 SNEGSKA, per germline (reference sequence). The CDR3 is CSTQPQYNEQFF. The CDR3 nucleotides read TGCAGCACTCAGCCGCAGTACAATGAGCAGTTCTTC.

This clonotype was seen many times. This chain links TRBV9 with TRBJ2-7; D is possibly TRBD1 (6 bases). There are 12 residues in the CDR3. CDR1 and CDR2 from the germline V gene are SGDLS and YYNGEE. Deletions cut 7 bases from V and 4 bases from J, with 12 bases between. CDR3 sequence reads: CASAGDGYEQYF. The CDR3 DNA sequence: TGTGCCAGCGCAGGGGACGGGTACGAGCAGTACTTC.

The V gene is TRBV11-2, the J gene TRBJ2-7, with TRBD1 matching 8 bases. Unmatched junction bases numbered 15, after V lost 10 bases and J lost 1 base. This CDR3 has 16 residues. Germline V CDR1 and CDR2: SGHAT, FQNNGV. The CDR3 loop is CAIRAVLGQGSYEQYF. The CDR3 region has the DNA TGTGCCATCAGGGCCGTCCTTGGACAGGGTTCCTACGAGCAGTACTTC.

This chain joins TRBV13 and TRBJ2-1; D call uncertain. V shed 4 bases and J shed 8 bases, with 24 bases lying between them. The CDR3 length is 17 residues. The germline V gene encodes CDR1 PRHDT and CDR2 FYEKMQ (reference sequence). CDR3 DNA: TGTGCCAGCAGCTCCCCCTGGGCCGGACCTCCTAGATATGAGCAGTTCTTC. Residues: CASSSPWAGPPRYEQFF.

This clonotype has more than one count but fewer than ten. This chain connects TRBV11-3 to TRBJ2-3; no clear D. Trimming shortened V by 1 base and J by 1 base, and 6 bases separated the two germline ends. CDR3 length: 14 amino acids. Germline V gene sequence: CDR1 SGHNT, CDR2 YENEEA. In DNA, the CDR3 is TGTGCCAGCAGCTTAGTTGCAGGCACAGATACGCAGTATTTT. Residues: CASSLVAGTDTQYF.

This clonotype has only a few counts. Compared with germline, one end of the junction differs, possibly owing to a read error. This chain connects TRBV30 to TRBJ1-2; 9 bases fit TRBD1. CDR1 and CDR2 (germline): GTSNPN, SVGIG (reference sequence). There are 15 residues in the CDR3. CDR3 in amino acids: CAWISHGTGNYGYTF. The DNA of the CDR3 is TGTGCCTGGATTTCCCATGGGACAGGGAACTACGGCTACACCTTC.

Points on this clonotype: One end of the junction is discordant with germline, which a read error may explain. CDR3 coding DNA: TGCAGCGTTGTGGCTCCGCCCCATGGCTACACCTTT. This encodes CSVVAPPHGYTF. The rearrangement uses TRBV29-1 and TRBJ1-2, with unresolved D. Germline-derived CDR1 and CDR2 are SQVTM and ANQGSEA. CDR3 length equals 12 residues.

This clonotype was seen a single time. This could be a read error, since a much larger clone is one nucleotide away. Lacking the conserved final phenylalanine or tryptophan, this CDR3 likely reflects a read error. The chain carries TRBV20-1 and TRBJ2-4, with 8 bases lining up with TRBD2. The V gene's germline CDR1 is DFQATT and CDR2 SNEGSKA (reference sequence). CDR3 length equals 14 residues. V shed 6 bases and J 4 bases; nucleotides not matched to a gene: 8. The CDR3 DNA reads as TGCAGTGCAATCCCGGGACTAGGAAAAAACATTCAGTACTCC. The encoded protein is CSAIPGLGKNIQYS.

Only one count was recorded for this clonotype. A read error may produce the germline difference seen at one junction end. The rearrangement uses TRBV11-2 and TRBJ2-1; D is possibly TRBD1 or TRBD2 (5 bases each). Germline V gene data show CDR1 as SGHAT and CDR2 as FQNNGV. The CDR3 contains 16 residues. The CDR3 nucleotides are TGTGCCGGCAGCCCCTTCGCCGGGACGTCCTACGATGAGCAGTTCTTC. The encoded protein is CAGSPFAGTSYDEQFF.

Concerning this clonotype itself: With a much larger clone just one base away, this may be a read error. The rearrangement joins TRBV24-1 to TRBJ2-1; 7 positions match TRBD1. The germline gives CDR1 KGHDR, CDR2 SFDVKD. This CDR3 contains 15 residues. CDR3 region: CVTSGPQGIYNEQFF. CDR3 DNA sequence: TGTGTCACCAGTGGTCCACAGGGGATCTACAATGAGCAGTTCTTC.

This sequence joins TRBV20-1 and TRBJ2-3; TRBD2 aligns across 7 bases. CDR3 size: 12 residues. The germline gives CDR1 DFQATT, CDR2 SNEGSKA (reference sequence). The junction had 5 bases not matched to a gene; V was cut back by 5 bases and J by 6 bases. The CDR3 region is CSAWTRGDTQYF. The CDR3 DNA follows: TGCAGTGCTTGGACTAGAGGGGATACGCAGTATTTT.

As for this clonotype: No conserved phenylalanine or tryptophan is present at the end of the CDR3, so a read error is the likely explanation. This chain links TRBV5-1 with TRBJ2-1; TRBD1 aligns across 8 bases. CDR3 length equals 15 residues. Germline V gives CDR1 SGHRS, CDR2 YFSETQ. The ends lost 4 bases at V and 0 bases at J; junction bases unmatched: 3. The CDR3 protein is CASSAGTGSYNEQFL. The CDR3 DNA is TGCGCCAGCAGCGCCGGGACAGGCTCCTACAATGAGCAGTTCCTC.

The chain joins TRBV20-1 to TRBJ2-3; D remains ambiguous. The CDR3 runs 15 residues. Germline CDR1 reads DFQATT; CDR2 reads SNEGSKA (reference sequence). Trimming removed 0 bases at V and 3 bases at J, with 13 bases between. As DNA, the CDR3 is TGCAGTGCTAGAGACACCCCCTTCGGGACAGATACGCAGTATTTT. Translating gives CSARDTPFGTDTQYF.

V is TRBV29-1 and J is TRBJ1-1, with 7 bases aligning to TRBD1. The ends lost 6 bases at V and 0 bases at J; junction bases unmatched: 4. Per the germline V gene, CDR1 is SQVTM and CDR2 is ANQGSEA. The CDR3 consists of 13 residues. The CDR3 region has the DNA TGCAGCGTCGCCGGGACAGTGAACACTGAAGCTTTCTTT. It is translated as CSVAGTVNTEAFF. Full variable domain (rest looked up from reference TRBV29-1 and TRBJ1-1): SAVISQKPSRDICQRGTSLTIQCQVDSQVTMMFWYRQQPGQSLTLIATANQGSEATYESGFVIDKFPISRPNLTFSTLTVSNMSPEDSSIYLCSVAGTVNTEAFFGQGTRLTVV.

The chain joins TRBV12-3 or TRBV12-4 to TRBJ2-7; tentatively, D is TRBD2 (5 bases). V lost 7 bases to trimming and J lost 6 bases, with 22 bases between them. The CDR3 runs to 15 residues. The CDR3 nucleotides read TGTGCCAGCAATATCGACTTCGGACGGAGGTCCGAGCAGTACTTC. It encodes CASNIDFGRRSEQYF.

In the case of this clonotype: Germline is not matched at one junction end, which may reflect a read error. CDR3 amino acids: CASSTPYAQYF. CDR3 nucleotide sequence: TGCGCCAGCAGTACCCCCTACGCGCAGTACTTT. This chain connects TRBV10-2 to TRBJ2-7; no firm D call. Per germline, CDR1 WSHSY and CDR2 SAAADI. The CDR3 contains 11 residues.

The sample holds a few counts of this clonotype. The conserved phenylalanine or tryptophan is not found at the CDR3 terminus, so this likely reflects a read error. The DNA is omitted, as the CDR3 cannot be located on it reliably, and the CDR3 follows TCRdb's listing. This chain connects TRBV9 to TRBJ2-3; TRBD2 is the table's D call, not checked against the DNA. The CDR3 length equals 16 residues, ends included. Germline CDR1 reads SGDLS; CDR2 reads YYNGEE. CDR3 amino acids: CASSVVASGGGDTLYL.

The gene calls are TRBV5-4 and TRBJ1-2; the match to TRBD1 covers 10 bases. There are 14 residues in the CDR3. The germline CDR1 and CDR2 sequences are SGHNT and YYREEE (reference sequence). V lost 3 bases and J lost 2; bases outside the gene matches: 1. CDR3: CASSSGQGNYGYTF. The CDR3 DNA reads TGTGCCAGCAGCTCGGGACAGGGGAACTATGGCTACACCTTC. The full variable domain, its missing parts supplied by reference TRBV5-4 and TRBJ1-2, is ETGVTQSPTHLIKTRGQQVTLRCSSQSGHNTVSWYQQALGQGPQFIFQYYREEENGRGNFPPRFSGLQFPNYSSELNVNALELDDSALYLCASSSGQGNYGYTFGSGTRLTVV.

A note on this clonotype: One end of the junction fails to match germline, which may point to a read error. The rearrangement joins TRBV28 to TRBJ2-7; D may be TRBD2 (6 bases). Germline V gives CDR1 MDHEN, CDR2 SYDVKM. The CDR3 is 15 amino acids. The CDR3 loop is CASTTGEASSCEQYF. Written as DNA, the CDR3 is TGTGCCAGCACCACGGGAGAGGCCAGCTCCTGCGAGCAGTACTTC. Based on the CDR3 plus reference TRBV28 and TRBJ2-7, the full variable domain is DVKVTQSSRYLVKRTGEKVFLECVQDMDHENMFWYRQDPGLGLRLIYFSYDVKMKEKGDIPEGYSVSREKKERFSLILESASTNQTSMYLCASTTGEASSCEQYFGPGTRLTVT.

V gene TRBV10-1 combines with J gene TRBJ1-1; D is unresolved. This CDR3 spans 13 amino acids. The V end was cut by 3 bases, the J end by 5 bases, with 10 bases between. The V gene's germline CDR1 is WNHNN and CDR2 SYGVQD (reference sequence). The CDR3 coding sequence is TGCGCCAGCAGTGACTCTACGAGTACTGAAGCTTTCTTT. Its protein product is CASSDSTSTEAFF.

In regard to this clonotype: Relative to the germline gene, one junction end is altered; a read error may explain this. The V call is TRBV11-2, the J call TRBJ2-1; 9 nucleotides match TRBD1. CDR1 and CDR2 (germline): SGHAT, FQNNGV. The CDR3 is 18 amino acids. Here the CDR3 DNA reads TGTGCCTGCAGCTGCGACAGGGGGACCAGCGGAACCTACAATGAGCAGTTCTTC. This encodes CACSCDRGTSGTYNEQFF. The whole variable domain, remainder taken from reference TRBV11-2 and TRBJ2-1, is EAGVAQSPRYKIIEKRQSVAFWCNPISGHATLYWYQQILGQGPKLLIQFQNNGVVDDSQLPKDRFSAERLKGVDSTLKIQPAKLEDSAVYLCACSCDRGTSGTYNEQFFGPGTRLTVL.